This passage covers 28 T cell receptor beta chains from one sample sequenced in a study of T-cell memory formation after mild COVID-19 (dated by TCRdb to the early 2020s). The library relied on 5' RACE. Reads for this sample came from an Illumina NovaSeq 6000. TCRdb reprocessing: public reads trimmed at Q25 with fastp, clones called with MiXCR, in-frame beta chains kept. Each CDR3 protein gets just one entry, which takes the most common genes and DNA from the rows behind it. For this sample there are 400,000 to 500,000 distinct CDR3 sequences; 20% appear just once. The ten largest account for more than 8% of the sample. The sample consisted of PBMCs or a T cell subset sorted from them (not recorded which). All receptors come from an adult woman who had mild COVID-19 (a few samples of this study predate the infection). The sample titles of this study are shuffled in the database, so cell type and time point are left out; the donor was told from shared clones.

This rearrangement joins TRBV5-1 to TRBJ2-3; TRBD1 matches at 7 bases. Per the germline V gene, CDR1 is SGHRS and CDR2 is YFSETQ. J was trimmed by 9 bases and V by 0 bases; bases with no gene match: 7. The CDR3 consists of 14 residues. CDR3 bases: TGCGCCAGCAGCTTGGACGACAGGGCCCAGACGCAGTATTTT. Translation gives CASSLDDRAQTQYF.

In this sample, this clonotype turned up a few times. The V gene is TRBV6-6, the J gene TRBJ2-3; 7 nucleotides align to TRBD1. The CDR3 consists of 17 residues. CDR1 is MNHNY, CDR2 SVGAGI, per germline (reference sequence). V lost 4 bases, J lost 0 bases, and 10 bases stayed unmatched. This CDR3 reads CASSSPYRGHSTDTQYF. Here the CDR3 DNA reads TGTGCCAGCAGTTCCCCCTACAGGGGCCATAGCACAGATACGCAGTATTTT.

The chain has TRBV11-2 and TRBJ1-2; D remains ambiguous. Germline assignment: CDR1 SGHAT and CDR2 FQNNGV. Between the trimmed V and J ends, which lost 2 bases and 0 bases, there was a span of 19 bases. CDR3 length: 18 amino acids. This chain's CDR3 is CASSLSSWYGPTNYGYTF. The CDR3 DNA reads TGTGCCAGCAGCTTAAGTAGTTGGTATGGGCCGACTAACTATGGCTACACCTTC.

By share of the sample, this clonotype is medium-sized (0.01 to 0.1%). The chain employs TRBV5-1 and TRBJ2-1; D possibly corresponds to TRBD2 (6 bases). This CDR3 spans 19 amino acids. Germline-derived CDR1 and CDR2 are SGHRS and YFSETQ. V was clipped by 0 bases and J by 5 bases, with 24 bases between them. CDR3: CASSLATDYPLSGDNEQFF. The CDR3 DNA follows: TGCGCCAGCAGCTTGGCTACGGACTACCCTCTTTCGGGGGACAATGAGCAGTTCTTC.

The rearrangement joins TRBV7-6 to TRBJ2-2; D remains unclear. The CDR3 runs 14 residues. With 2 bases removed from V and 6 bases from J, the gap between germline ends came to 10 bases. The V gene's germline CDR1 is SGHVS and CDR2 FNYEAQ. Here the CDR3 reads CASSLNTLSGELFF. CDR3 DNA sequence: TGTGCCAGCAGCTTAAACACCTTATCCGGGGAGCTGTTTTTT.

This chain connects TRBV12-3 or TRBV12-4 to TRBJ2-1; D is tentatively TRBD1 or TRBD2 (5 bases each). The V gene lost 9 bases and the J gene lost 9 bases, with 18 bases spanning the gap. The CDR3 length is 13 residues. CDR3 in DNA: TGTGCCAGTTCCCCCGGGGCCGGGCCTGAGCAGTTCTTC. Its translation is CASSPGAGPEQFF.

J is TRBJ2-7 and V is TRBV9, with D hard to call. Deletions cut 1 base from V and 3 bases from J, with 11 bases between. Germline CDR1 reads SGDLS; CDR2 reads YYNGEE. The CDR3 runs 14 residues. The CDR3 sequence is CASSVSYGVYEQYF. The CDR3 DNA is TGTGCCAGCAGCGTATCTTACGGTGTCTACGAGCAGTACTTC.

This clonotype was seen a handful of times. The gene calls are TRBV5-1 and TRBJ2-7; 7 bases map to TRBD1. Germline V lookup: CDR1 SGHRS, CDR2 YFSETQ. The CDR3 covers 15 residues. With 4 bases clipped from V and 4 bases from J, the junction kept 11 bases outside the gene matches. The CDR3 protein is CASSLVATGYYEQYF. In DNA, the CDR3 is TGCGCCAGCAGCCTGGTTGCGACAGGGTATTACGAGCAGTACTTC.

This clonotype showed up many times. The genes are TRBV29-1 and TRBJ2-5; 11 nucleotides align to TRBD2. Germline CDR1 is SQVTM and CDR2 is ANQGSEA. With 6 bases clipped from V and 1 base from J, the junction kept 4 bases outside the gene matches. The length of the CDR3 is 14 residues. The CDR3 sequence: CSVAGTSGQETQYF. In DNA form, the CDR3 reads TGCAGCGTGGCCGGGACTAGCGGCCAAGAGACCCAGTACTTC.

This clonotype appeared a few times. This chain links TRBV18 with TRBJ1-4; no clear D. V lost 3 bases and J lost 0, with 11 bases in between. This CDR3 is built from 16 residues. The germline gives CDR1 KGHSH, CDR2 LQKENI. CDR3 protein: CASSPNTPATNEKLFF. For the CDR3, the DNA is TGTGCCAGCTCACCGAACACACCGGCAACTAATGAAAAACTGTTTTTT.

The chain carries TRBV9 and TRBJ2-7; the match to TRBD1 covers 7 bases. The CDR3 has 14 amino acids. V lost 0 bases, J lost 7 bases, and 7 bases stayed unmatched. The germline V gene has CDR1 SGDLS and CDR2 YYNGEE. The CDR3 nucleotides read TGTGCCAGCAGCGTAGGACAGGGCCACATAGAGCAGTACTTC. Its translation: CASSVGQGHIEQYF.

The rearrangement joins TRBV6-1 to TRBJ1-1; a possible D gene is TRBD1 (5 bases). CDR1 and CDR2 (germline): MNHNS, SASEGT. V gave up 9 bases and J gave up 7 bases, with 15 bases separating them. The CDR3 is 12 amino acids. This chain's CDR3 is CASPGPPREAFF. CDR3 nucleotides: TGTGCCAGTCCGGGACCTCCCCGTGAAGCTTTCTTT.

This clonotype was observed a handful of times. The chain is built from TRBV4-1 and TRBJ2-1, with 10 positions matching TRBD1. There are 15 residues in the CDR3. V shed 4 bases, J shed 6 bases, and the junction held 6 bases outside the gene matches. Germline CDR1 MGHRA, CDR2 YSYEKL. Here the CDR3 DNA reads TGCGCCAGCAGCCTATCCGGGACAGGGGCCAATGAGCAGTTCTTC. Its translation: CASSLSGTGANEQFF.

The chain uses TRBV6-2 or TRBV6-3 and TRBJ2-5, with 7 bases fitting TRBD1. The trim removed 4 bases at V and 2 bases at J, leaving 13 bases unmatched. The CDR3 totals 17 residues. Per germline, CDR1 MNHEY and CDR2 SVGEGT. The CDR3 nucleotides read TGTGCCAGCAGTTCGAGGGACAGAAGAATATCACAAGAGACCCAGTACTTC. It yields the protein CASSSRDRRISQETQYF.

V usage is TRBV15 and J usage is TRBJ2-7; weak D call: TRBD2 (9 bases). The germline gives CDR1 LNHNV, CDR2 YYDKDF (reference sequence). The CDR3 runs 13 residues. V shed 7 bases and J shed 7 bases, with 17 bases lying between them. The CDR3 is CATTDRAGGEQYF. The CDR3 nucleotides are TGTGCCACCACGGACAGGGCGGGGGGGGAGCAGTACTTC.

This clonotype showed up many times. V gene TRBV29-1 combines with J gene TRBJ2-7; D perhaps matches TRBD1 (5 bases). Trimming removed 5 bases at V and 2 bases at J, with 10 bases between. The CDR3 has 12 residues. Germline lookup yields CDR1 SQVTM and CDR2 ANQGSEA. The CDR3 nucleotides read TGCAGCGTTTCGACAGATACCTACGAGCAGTACTTC. This encodes CSVSTDTYEQYF.

In its sample, this clonotype was seen a few times. J is TRBJ1-4 and V is TRBV29-1; D gene uncertain. Germline lookup yields CDR1 SQVTM and CDR2 ANQGSEA. The CDR3 length is 13 residues. V was pared by 4 bases and J by 0 bases, with 6 bases between. The CDR3 DNA is TGCAGCGTTGGTCCCTCAACTAATGAAAAACTGTTTTTT. This codes for CSVGPSTNEKLFF.

This chain joins TRBV27 and TRBJ1-2; 8 bases agree with TRBD1. This CDR3 comprises 13 residues. CDR1 and CDR2 from the germline V gene are MNHEY and SMNVEV (reference sequence). V was pared by 3 bases and J by 8 bases, with 5 bases of the junction left unmatched. The CDR3 sequence: CASSFETGEGYTF. CDR3 coding DNA: TGTGCCAGCAGTTTCGAGACAGGGGAAGGCTACACCTTC.

This clonotype has at least ten counts. The rearrangement joins TRBV5-1 to TRBJ2-5; D is unclear. This CDR3 is 13 amino acids long. Germline V gene data show CDR1 as SGHRS and CDR2 as YFSETQ. Trimming removed 0 bases at V and 0 bases at J, with 3 bases between. The CDR3 DNA sequence: TGCGCCAGCAGCTTGGAGTACCAAGAGACCCAGTACTTC. This sequence encodes CASSLEYQETQYF.

CDR3 sequence: CATSDGWAGNTIYF. The CDR3 DNA reads as TGTGCCACCAGTGACGGATGGGCTGGAAACACCATATATTTT. The chain links TRBV24-1 to TRBJ1-3; no definite D call. V was shortened by 4 bases and J by 2 bases, with 8 bases between the two germline ends. CDR1 KGHDR and CDR2 SFDVKD come from the germline V gene. This CDR3 has 14 residues.

Remarks on this clonotype: An end of the junction differs from the germline gene, which may be a read error. The chain uses TRBV7-3 and TRBJ2-2; D could derive from TRBD1 or TRBD2 (6 bases each). Germline CDR1 SGHTA, CDR2 FQGTGA. There are 15 residues in the CDR3. The CDR3 nucleotides read TGTTCCAGCAGCCCGGGGGCTGCGAACACCGGGGAGCTGTTTTTT. Its protein is CSSSPGAANTGELFF.

The chain carries TRBV6-2 or TRBV6-3 and TRBJ2-3; 10 positions agree with TRBD2. Germline CDR1 and CDR2: MNHEY and SVGEGT. J lost 2 bases, V lost 2 bases, and 4 bases had no gene match. CDR3 size: 16 residues. The CDR3 DNA sequence: TGTGCCAGCAGTTACGGACTAGCGGATTTCACAGATACGCAGTATTTT. As protein: CASSYGLADFTDTQYF.

CDR3 nucleotide sequence: TGCAGTGCTAGTGGGGGGAGTGAGCAGTTCTTC. Translated: CSASGGSEQFF. The chain links TRBV20-1 to TRBJ2-1; TRBD2 might be the D (6 bases). This CDR3 spans 11 amino acids. The germline V and J ends were trimmed by 3 bases and 9 bases, with 9 bases remaining between them. CDR1 DFQATT and CDR2 SNEGSKA come from the germline V gene (reference sequence).

The gene calls are TRBV20-1 and TRBJ2-5; TRBD2 matches at 11 bases. Trimming cost V 3 bases and J 0 bases; bases outside gene matches: 6. The CDR3 has 16 residues. The V gene's germline CDR1 is DFQATT and CDR2 SNEGSKA (reference sequence). CDR3 bases: TGCAGTGCTAGCTCCGGGACTAGCGGTTACCAAGAGACCCAGTACTTC. Encoded protein: CSASSGTSGYQETQYF.

The chain recombines TRBV19 with TRBJ1-4; 8 bases fit TRBD1. V lost 5 bases, J lost 8 bases, and 13 bases stayed unmatched. This CDR3 comprises 16 residues. Germline CDR1 is LNHDA and CDR2 is SQIVND (reference sequence). The CDR3, as DNA: TGTGCCAGTAGTCTCCTATCGACAGGGGCGGCGGAAAAACTGTTTTTT. As protein: CASSLLSTGAAEKLFF.

This clonotype has only a few counts. The rearrangement uses TRBV12-3 or TRBV12-4 and TRBJ2-7; D is possibly TRBD1 or TRBD2 (5 bases each). The V and J ends lost 3 bases and 2 bases respectively, with 11 bases between them. CDR3 length equals 14 residues. DNA for the CDR3: TGTGCCAGCAGTTTTATCGGGGCCACCTACGAGCAGTACTTC. Its protein is CASSFIGATYEQYF.

In regard to this clonotype: Since the CDR3 does not end with the conserved phenylalanine or tryptophan, this likely comes from a read error. The gene calls are TRBV6-4 and TRBJ2-1, with a tentative D call TRBD2 (6 bases). Trimming pared 6 bases from V and 3 bases from J, leaving 21 bases between. The length of the CDR3 is 17 residues. The germline CDR1 and CDR2 sequences are MRHNA and SNTAGT. The CDR3 nucleotides are TGTGCCAGCAGAAGAGACGGGACTGGCGGGGACTACAATGAGCAGTTCCTC. This codes for CASRRDGTGGDYNEQFL.

This clonotype showed up just a few times. This chain links TRBV6-5 with TRBJ2-7; D unresolved. The CDR3 has 15 amino acids. Germline CDR1 MNHEY, CDR2 SVGAGI. V gave up 6 bases and J gave up 5 bases, with 20 bases separating them. CDR3 DNA sequence: TGTGCCAGCAGATATCAGCACACTCAGGTCAACGAGCAGTACTTC. Its translation: CASRYQHTQVNEQYF.